A single sample is the source of the 14 T cell receptor beta chains below, sequenced in a study of cytomegalovirus exposure and HLA in healthy donors. Vbeta (60) and Jbeta (13) primers were used in the PCR. Profiling relied on immunoSEQ multiplex PCR, and the TCRdb table lists in-frame clones only, not all of them. The listing records fewer than 150,000 clones. Sequencing was carried out using PBMCs. These receptors were taken from a woman aged 60-75 years in good health and CMV-seronegative.

This chain uses TRBV7-8 with TRBJ1-1; D is uncertain. V lost 1 base and J lost 7, with 7 bases in between. The length of the CDR3 is 12 residues. Germline CDR1 SGHVS, CDR2 FQNEAQ. CDR3 nucleotides: TGTGCCAGCAGCTTAGGATCAGGTGAAGCTTTCTTT. Translating it yields CASSLGSGEAFF. The variable domain in full, with the rest retrieved from reference TRBV7-8 and TRBJ1-1, is GAGVSQSPRYKVAKRGQDVALRCDPISGHVSLFWYQQALGQGPEFLTYFQNEAQLDKSGLPSDRFFAERPEGSVSTLKIQRTQQEDSAVYLCASSLGSGEAFFGQGTRLTVV.

V is TRBV27 and J is TRBJ1-3, with TRBD1 matching over 8 bases. V was pared by 4 bases and J by 0 bases, with 20 bases of the junction left unmatched. The CDR3 consists of 21 residues. CDR1 is MNHEY, CDR2 SMNVEV, per germline (reference sequence). CDR3 sequence: CASSSDRTGPRGRSSGNTIYF. CDR3 in DNA: TGTGCCAGCAGTTCTGACCGGACAGGGCCAAGGGGCCGGAGCTCTGGAAACACCATATATTTT.

The rearrangement uses TRBV5-1 and TRBJ2-2, with D maybe TRBD2 (6 bases). Deletions cut 0 bases from V and 3 bases from J, with 6 bases between. CDR3 length: 14 residues. The germline CDR1 and CDR2 sequences are SGHRS and YFSETQ. CDR3 bases: TGCGCCAGCAGCTTGGGCGGGGACACCGGGGAGCTGTTTTTT. Amino acids: CASSLGGDTGELFF.

This chain joins TRBV6-5 and TRBJ2-7, with D hard to call. Looked up from germline, CDR1 is MNHEY and CDR2 is SVGAGI. The V and J ends lost 0 bases and 2 bases respectively, with 14 bases between them. The CDR3 extends over 16 amino acids. CDR3 amino acids: CASSYSIPLSAYEQYF. The CDR3, as DNA: TGTGCCAGCAGTTACTCGATCCCCTTATCAGCCTACGAGCAGTACTTC.

The V and J genes are TRBV4-2 and TRBJ2-3, with D perhaps TRBD1 (5 bases). The CDR3 loop spans 16 amino acids. Trimming took off 0 bases at V and 6 bases at J, with 16 bases between the two ends. Germline CDR1 and CDR2: LGHNA and YNFKEQ. The CDR3 region is CASSQDPGIGADTQYF. CDR3 nucleotides: TGTGCCAGCAGCCAAGATCCAGGGATAGGGGCCGATACGCAGTATTTT.

V is TRBV5-1 and J is TRBJ2-4, with TRBD1 identical over 8 bases. CDR3 length: 18 residues. Germline lookup yields CDR1 SGHRS and CDR2 YFSETQ. With 1 base clipped from V and 3 bases from J, the junction kept 12 bases outside the gene matches. This CDR3 reads CASSLWTPRTGFKNIQYF. The CDR3 DNA is TGCGCCAGCAGCTTGTGGACGCCACGGACAGGGTTCAAAAACATTCAGTACTTC.

The CDR3 reads CASSTWDSNTDTQYF. Here the CDR3 DNA reads TGTGCCAGCTCCACGTGGGACAGCAACACAGATACGCAGTATTTT. V is TRBV18 and J is TRBJ2-3; 7 bases line up with TRBD1. The CDR3 loop spans 15 amino acids. CDR1 is KGHSH, CDR2 LQKENI, per germline. After removal of 6 bases from V and 2 bases from J, the junction contained 8 bases not matched to a gene.

The chain recombines TRBV6-1 with TRBJ1-1; TRBD1 matches at 9 bases. Trimming cost V 7 bases and J 5 bases; bases outside gene matches: 5. Germline values: CDR1 MNHNS, CDR2 SASEGT. The CDR3 is made up of 13 amino acids. The CDR3 protein is CASIGQGWTEAFF. The CDR3, as DNA: TGTGCCAGCATTGGACAGGGGTGGACTGAAGCTTTCTTT.

The V call is TRBV6-1, the J call TRBJ1-6, with D perhaps matching TRBD1 (5 bases). V gave up 2 bases and J gave up 10 bases, with 15 bases separating them. The CDR3 is 15 residues long. Per the germline V gene, CDR1 is MNHNS and CDR2 is SASEGT. CDR3 bases: TGTGCCAGCAGTGAATTTGGGGCAGTCCGCTCACCCCTCCACTTT. Its translation: CASSEFGAVRSPLHF.

The chain links TRBV6-5 to TRBJ2-5; 7 positions agree with TRBD2. The germline CDR1 and CDR2 sequences are MNHEY and SVGAGI. The length of the CDR3 is 14 residues. V trimming: 5 bases; J trimming: 2 bases; junction bases outside the gene matches: 5. The DNA of the CDR3 is TGTGCCAGCAGTCCCCCGGGACTACAAGAGACCCAGTACTTC. This codes for CASSPPGLQETQYF.

V usage is TRBV5-1 and J usage is TRBJ2-7, with TRBD2 as a possible D gene (6 bases). The CDR3 spans 15 residues. Trimming removed 0 bases from V and 4 bases from J, with 14 bases in between. Per the germline V gene, CDR1 is SGHRS and CDR2 is YFSETQ. In DNA, the CDR3 is TGCGCCAGCAGCTTGGCTTCGGGGGTAGAGTACGAGCAGTACTTC. It translates to CASSLASGVEYEQYF.

This chain uses TRBV2 with TRBJ1-1; 12 bases align to TRBD1. Trimming removed 10 bases from V and 1 base from J; junction bases left unmatched: 4. CDR1 is SNHLY, CDR2 FYNNEI, per germline. This CDR3 contains 14 residues. The CDR3 loop reads CATGTGGGNTEAFF. The DNA of the CDR3 is TGTGCCACTGGGACAGGGGGCGGGAACACTGAAGCTTTCTTT.

The CDR3 nucleotides read TGTGCCAGCAGTTTAACTAGCGGTAGCACAGATACGCAGTATTTT. Its translation: CASSLTSGSTDTQYF. The chain uses TRBV28 and TRBJ2-3, with TRBD2 identical over 8 bases. The V segment lost 2 bases and the J segment 0 bases; nucleotides outside the gene matches: 1. CDR1 and CDR2 (germline): MDHEN, SYDVKM. The CDR3 covers 15 residues.

This chain connects TRBV7-3 to TRBJ1-3; no definite D call. From germline, CDR1 is SGHTA and CDR2 FQGTGA. The V and J ends lost 5 bases and 2 bases respectively, with 7 bases between them. The CDR3 has 13 amino acids. The DNA for the CDR3 is TGTGCCAGCAGCCCTAACCCTGGAAACACCATATATTTT. Translating it yields CASSPNPGNTIYF.